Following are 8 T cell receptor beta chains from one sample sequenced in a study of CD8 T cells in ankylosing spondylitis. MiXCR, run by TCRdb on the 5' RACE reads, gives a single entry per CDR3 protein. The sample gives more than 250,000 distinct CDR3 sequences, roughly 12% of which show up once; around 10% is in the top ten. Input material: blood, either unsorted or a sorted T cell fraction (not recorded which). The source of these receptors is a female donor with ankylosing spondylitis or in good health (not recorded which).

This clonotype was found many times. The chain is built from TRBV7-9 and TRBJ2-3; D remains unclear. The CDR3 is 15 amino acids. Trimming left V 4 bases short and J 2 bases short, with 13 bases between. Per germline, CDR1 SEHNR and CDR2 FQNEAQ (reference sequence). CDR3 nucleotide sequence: TGTGCCAGCAGCTCCAACTCCGAACCCACAGATACGCAGTATTTT. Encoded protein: CASSSNSEPTDTQYF.

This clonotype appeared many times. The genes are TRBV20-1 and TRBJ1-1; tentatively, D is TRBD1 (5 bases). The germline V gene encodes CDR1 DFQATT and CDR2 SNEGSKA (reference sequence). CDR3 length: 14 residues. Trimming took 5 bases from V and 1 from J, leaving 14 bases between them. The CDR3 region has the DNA TGCAGTGCTCGAATTCCGGGGGGGAACACTGAAGCTTTCTTT. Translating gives CSARIPGGNTEAFF.

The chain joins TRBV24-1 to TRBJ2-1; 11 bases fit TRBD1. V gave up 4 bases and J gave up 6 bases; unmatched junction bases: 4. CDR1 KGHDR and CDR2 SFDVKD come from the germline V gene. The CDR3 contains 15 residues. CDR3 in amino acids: CATSDYGQGANEQFF. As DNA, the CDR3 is TGTGCCACCAGTGACTACGGACAGGGGGCCAATGAGCAGTTCTTC.

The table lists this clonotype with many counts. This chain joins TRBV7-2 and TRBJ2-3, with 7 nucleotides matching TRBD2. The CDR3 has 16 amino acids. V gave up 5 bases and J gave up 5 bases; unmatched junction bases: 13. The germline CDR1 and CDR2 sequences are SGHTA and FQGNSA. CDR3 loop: CASSSLWSGGQDTQYF. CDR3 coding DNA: TGTGCCAGCAGCAGCTTATGGTCGGGGGGTCAAGATACGCAGTATTTT.

In DNA form, the CDR3 reads TGCGCCAGCAGCTTGGTGCCGATAGCGGAGTCCTACGAGCAGTACTTC. Its protein is CASSLVPIAESYEQYF. V and J are TRBV5-1 and TRBJ2-7, with D perhaps matching TRBD2 (6 bases). Germline values: CDR1 SGHRS, CDR2 YFSETQ. Trimming pared 0 bases from V and 1 base from J, leaving 14 bases between. The CDR3 has 16 amino acids.

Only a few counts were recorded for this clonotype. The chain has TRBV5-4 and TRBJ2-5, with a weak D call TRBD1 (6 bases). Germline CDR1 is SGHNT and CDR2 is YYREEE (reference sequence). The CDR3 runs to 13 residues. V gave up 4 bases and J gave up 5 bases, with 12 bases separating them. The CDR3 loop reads CASSLQGLETQYF. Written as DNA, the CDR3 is TGTGCCAGCAGCCTCCAGGGGCTTGAGACCCAGTACTTC.

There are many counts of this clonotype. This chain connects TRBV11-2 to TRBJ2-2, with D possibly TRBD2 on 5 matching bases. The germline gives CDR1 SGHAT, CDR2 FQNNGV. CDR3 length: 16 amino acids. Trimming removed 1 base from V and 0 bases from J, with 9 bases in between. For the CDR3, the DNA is TGTGCCAGCAGCTTAGCATCGGGAACGAACACCGGGGAGCTGTTTTTT. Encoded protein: CASSLASGTNTGELFF.

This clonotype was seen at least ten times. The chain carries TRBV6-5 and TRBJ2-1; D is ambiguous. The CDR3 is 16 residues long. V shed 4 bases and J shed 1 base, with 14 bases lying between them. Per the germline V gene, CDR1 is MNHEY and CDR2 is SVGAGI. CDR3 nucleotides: TGTGCCAGCAGTTCCGCTTTGGCGGATTCCTACAATGAGCAGTTCTTC. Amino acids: CASSSALADSYNEQFF.